These 9 T cell receptor beta chains originate from one sample sequenced in a study of blood T cell repertoires in COVID-19 (dated by TCRdb to between 2020 and 2021). Receptor libraries were prepared by the immunoSEQ multiplex PCR assay. TCRdb stores this immuneACCESS table with in-frame sequences only. Part of the clones is absent; in the studies checked, under half of the shortfall reflects unresolved V genes, and no reason is known for the rest. Counted in this sample were 180,000 or so clones; around 83% of them appeared once. Clones ranked in the top ten supply around 7.5% of the sample. Sequenced material: peripheral blood. These receptors all come from an older woman with acute or convalescent COVID-19.

The chain combines TRBV9 with TRBJ2-3; D remains unclear. The CDR3 is 13 residues long. CDR1 and CDR2 (germline): SGDLS, YYNGEE. Trimming left V 0 bases short and J 4 bases short, with 6 bases between. The CDR3 DNA follows: TGTGCCAGCAGCGTAGTAATTTCAGATACGCAGTATTTT. The encoded protein is CASSVVISDTQYF.

This clone has only one observation. The CDR3 DNA sequence: TGCGCCAGCAGCTTGGTGGCGGGGGGCAATCAGCCCCAGCATTTT. Residues: CASSLVAGGNQPQHF. The V gene is TRBV5-1, the J gene TRBJ1-5, with D perhaps TRBD1 (5 bases). The CDR3 totals 15 residues. Trimming took off 0 bases at V and 2 bases at J, with 9 bases between the two ends. CDR1 SGHRS and CDR2 YFSETQ come from the germline V gene.

This sequence joins TRBV5-1 and TRBJ2-3; TRBD1 agrees at 8 bases. This CDR3 contains 15 residues. Germline V lookup: CDR1 SGHRS, CDR2 YFSETQ. Trimming took 0 bases from V and 4 from J; bases not matched to a gene: 4. The DNA of the CDR3 is TGCGCCAGCAGCTTGGGCCCAGGGGGCGCAGATACGCAGTATTTT. This gives the protein CASSLGPGGADTQYF.

This sequence joins TRBV5-1 and TRBJ1-2, with 10 bases identical to TRBD1. Germline CDR1 is SGHRS and CDR2 is YFSETQ. The CDR3 runs to 16 residues. Trimming removed 7 bases from V and 4 bases from J; junction bases left unmatched: 13. The DNA of the CDR3 is TGCGCCAGCTCGGTCGCCTTGGGACAGGGGCCCTATGGCTACACCTTC. This codes for CASSVALGQGPYGYTF.

This sequence joins TRBV19 and TRBJ2-2; 10 bases fit TRBD1. Germline CDR1 is LNHDA and CDR2 is SQIVND (reference sequence). The CDR3 is made up of 17 amino acids. The ends lost 5 bases at V and 2 bases at J; junction bases unmatched: 8. CDR3 nucleotide sequence: TGTGCCAGTAGTGTCAGGACAGGGGGAAGTAACACCGGGGAGCTGTTTTTT. Amino acid sequence: CASSVRTGGSNTGELFF.

The chain uses TRBV7-3 and TRBJ1-2; D remains ambiguous. CDR3 length: 14 residues. V lost 4 bases and J 0 bases, leaving 9 bases between the germline ends. Germline V CDR1 and CDR2: SGHTA, FQGTGA. Written as DNA, the CDR3 is TGTGCCAGCAGCTCGGGAGTGGCTAACTATGGCTACACCTTC. This gives the protein CASSSGVANYGYTF.

The J gene is TRBJ2-7, the V gene TRBV3-1 (or the pseudogene TRBV3-2); TRBD2 agrees at 9 bases. With 1 base clipped from V and 1 base from J, the junction kept 2 bases outside the gene matches. The CDR3 extends over 15 amino acids. CDR1 is LGHDT and CDR2 is YNNKEL in the germline V gene (reference sequence). CDR3 nucleotide sequence: TGTGCCAGCAGCCAAGCGACTAGCGGATCCTACGAGCAGTACTTC. This translates into CASSQATSGSYEQYF.

The chain has TRBV14 and TRBJ2-5, with D uncertain. Germline V gene sequence: CDR1 SGHDN, CDR2 FVKESK. V was clipped by 1 base and J by 7 bases, with 13 bases between them. CDR3 length equals 14 residues. The CDR3 reads CASSQVESLMTQYF. CDR3 coding DNA: TGTGCCAGCAGCCAAGTTGAGTCCCTGATGACCCAGTACTTC.

The CDR3 sequence: CASSQERSSYNEQFF. The CDR3 DNA reads TGTGCCAGCAGCCAAGAAAGGAGCTCCTACAATGAGCAGTTCTTC. The chain recombines TRBV3-1 (or the pseudogene TRBV3-2) with TRBJ2-1, with D hard to call. The ends were cut back, 0 bases at V and 0 bases at J, with 6 bases in the middle. The CDR3 sequence is 15 residues long. Per germline, CDR1 LGHDT and CDR2 YNNKEL (reference sequence).